This T cell receptor (beta chain) was sequenced during a study of tumor and adjacent non-tumor tissue in lung cancer. About this clonotype: A junction boundary mismatches the germline segment, possibly from a read error.

CDR3 length: 15 amino acids. Per germline, CDR1 MDHEN and CDR2 SYDVKM. The library came from three nested PCR rounds adapted from ARM-PCR protocols. TCRdb called the multiplex PCR reads again in MiXCR, with one record for every CDR3 protein. The sample lists around 50,000 distinct CDR3 sequences; roughly two thirds were seen once. The template was RNA from unsorted bulk tissue. This non-tumor lung sample came from over 3 cm beyond the tumor edge. The rearrangement joins TRBV28 to TRBJ1-6, with D perhaps TRBD1 (5 bases). This clonotype was obtained from a woman aged 70-85 years with non-small cell lung cancer. Sequences were obtained from distant non-tumor lung tissue. CDR3 in DNA: TGTGTCAGCAGTTTATTATACGGGGGGGATTCACCCCTCCACTTT. Translated, it gives CVSSLLYGGDSPLHF.